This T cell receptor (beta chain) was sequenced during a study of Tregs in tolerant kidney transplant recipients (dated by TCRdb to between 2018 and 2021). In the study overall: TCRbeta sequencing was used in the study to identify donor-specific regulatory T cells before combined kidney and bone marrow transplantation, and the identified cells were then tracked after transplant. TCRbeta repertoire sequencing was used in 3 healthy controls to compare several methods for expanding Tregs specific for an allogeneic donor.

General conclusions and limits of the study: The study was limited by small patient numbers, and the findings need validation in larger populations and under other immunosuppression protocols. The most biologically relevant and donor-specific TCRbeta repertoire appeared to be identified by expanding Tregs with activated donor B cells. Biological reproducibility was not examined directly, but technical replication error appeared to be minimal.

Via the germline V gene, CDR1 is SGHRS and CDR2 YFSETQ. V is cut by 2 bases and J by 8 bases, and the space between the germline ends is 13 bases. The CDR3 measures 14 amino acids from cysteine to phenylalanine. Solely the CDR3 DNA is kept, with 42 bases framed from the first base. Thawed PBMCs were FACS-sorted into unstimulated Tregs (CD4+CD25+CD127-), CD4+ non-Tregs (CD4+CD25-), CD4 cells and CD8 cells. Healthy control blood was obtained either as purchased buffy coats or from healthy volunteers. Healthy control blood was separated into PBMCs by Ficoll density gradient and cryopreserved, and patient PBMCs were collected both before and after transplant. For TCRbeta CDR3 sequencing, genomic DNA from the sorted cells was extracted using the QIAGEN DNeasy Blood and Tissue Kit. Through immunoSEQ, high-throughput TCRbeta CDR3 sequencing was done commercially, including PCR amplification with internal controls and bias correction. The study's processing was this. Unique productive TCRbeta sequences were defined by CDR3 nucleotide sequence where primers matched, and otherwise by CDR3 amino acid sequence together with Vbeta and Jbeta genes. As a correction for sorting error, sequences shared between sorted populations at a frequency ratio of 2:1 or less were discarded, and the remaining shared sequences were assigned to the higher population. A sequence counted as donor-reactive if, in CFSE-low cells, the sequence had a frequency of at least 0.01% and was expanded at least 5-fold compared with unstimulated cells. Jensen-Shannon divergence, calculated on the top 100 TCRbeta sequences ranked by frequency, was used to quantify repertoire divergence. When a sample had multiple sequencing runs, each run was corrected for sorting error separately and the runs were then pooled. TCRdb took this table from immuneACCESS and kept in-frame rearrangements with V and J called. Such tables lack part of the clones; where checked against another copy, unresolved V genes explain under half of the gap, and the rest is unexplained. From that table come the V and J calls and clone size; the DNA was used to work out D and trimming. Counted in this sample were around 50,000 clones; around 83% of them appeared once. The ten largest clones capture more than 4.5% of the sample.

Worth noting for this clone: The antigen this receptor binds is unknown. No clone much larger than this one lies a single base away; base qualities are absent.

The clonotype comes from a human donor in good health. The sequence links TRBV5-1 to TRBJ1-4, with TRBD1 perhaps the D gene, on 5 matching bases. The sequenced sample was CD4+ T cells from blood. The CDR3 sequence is CASSFGGSREKLFF. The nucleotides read TGCGCCAGCAGCTTCGGGGGTTCGAGAGAAAAACTGTTTTTT.